This T cell receptor (beta chain) was documented in a study of T cells in localized non-small cell lung cancer. Overall study findings and caveats: A denser population of T cells in blood accompanied longer overall survival. Of the top 100 tumor clones, median around 50 were in adjacent lung, around 28 among its top 100. Multi-region tumor sequencing was not done, so intratumor heterogeneity could not be excluded. Maximal T cell clonality occurred in uninvolved adjacent lung, with tumor ranking below it.

Method: immunoSEQ multiplex PCR; TCRdb's copy keeps in-frame clones and lacks some. Among around 28,000 clones listed, approximately 88% were seen once. To note about this clone: As yet, its antigen is unknown.

The germline gives CDR1 SGDLS, CDR2 YYNGEE. V lost 0 bases to trimming and J lost 3 bases; unmatched junction nucleotides: 9. CDR3 length: 17 amino acids. This material consisted of peripheral blood, taken before any cancer treatment. The chain couples TRBV9 to TRBJ2-7; 10 bases map to TRBD1. This receptor was taken from a female donor at least 60 years old with stage I lung adenocarcinoma. CDR3: CASSVGPGQGGIYEQYF. CDR3 in DNA: TGTGCCAGCAGCGTAGGTCCCGGACAGGGGGGGATCTACGAGCAGTACTTC.